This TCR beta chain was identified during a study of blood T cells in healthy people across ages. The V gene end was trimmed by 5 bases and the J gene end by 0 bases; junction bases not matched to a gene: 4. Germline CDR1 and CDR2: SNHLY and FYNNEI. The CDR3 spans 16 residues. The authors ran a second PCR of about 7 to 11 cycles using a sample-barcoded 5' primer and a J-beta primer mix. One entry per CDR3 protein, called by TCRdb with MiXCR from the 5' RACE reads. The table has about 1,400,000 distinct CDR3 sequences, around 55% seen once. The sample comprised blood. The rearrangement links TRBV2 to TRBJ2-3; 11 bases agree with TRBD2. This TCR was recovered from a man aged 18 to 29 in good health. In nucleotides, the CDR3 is TGTGCCAGCAGTATACTAGCGGGGGCTAGCACAGATACGCAGTATTTT. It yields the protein CASSILAGASTDTQYF.